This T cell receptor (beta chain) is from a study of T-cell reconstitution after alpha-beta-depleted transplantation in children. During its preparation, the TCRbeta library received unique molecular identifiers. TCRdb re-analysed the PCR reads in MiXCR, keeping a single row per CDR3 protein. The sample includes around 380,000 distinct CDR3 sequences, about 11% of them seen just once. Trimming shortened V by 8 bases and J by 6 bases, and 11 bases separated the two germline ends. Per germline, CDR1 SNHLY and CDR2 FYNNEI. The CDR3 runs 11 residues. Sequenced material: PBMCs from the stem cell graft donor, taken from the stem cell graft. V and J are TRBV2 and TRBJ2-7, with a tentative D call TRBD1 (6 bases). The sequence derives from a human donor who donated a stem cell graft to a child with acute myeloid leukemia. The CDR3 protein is CASGQPSEQYF. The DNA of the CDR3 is TGTGCCAGCGGACAGCCTAGCGAGCAGTACTTC.